This entry describes one T cell receptor beta chain. There is no known antigen for this receptor. No quality values exist for individual bases; no much larger clone is one base distant. Compared with germline, V lacks 2 bases and J lacks 6 bases; bases without a gene match: 5. Including cysteine and phenylalanine, the CDR3 has 15 amino acids. Only the CDR3 part of the read is kept: 45 bases, read in frame from the first base. Per the germline V gene, SGDLS is the CDR1 and YYNGEE is the CDR2. This sample is drawn from a study of T cell responses to AZD1222 COVID-19 vaccine (dated by TCRdb to the early 2020s). As for the study more broadly: TCR sequencing covered 230 to 250 trial participants: 207 given two doses of AZD1222 and approximately 25 given two doses of MenACWY control vaccine. Trial participants were enrolled by age into subgroups of 18-55, 56-69 and 70-plus years, and 148, 28 and 57 TCR-sequenced participants, respectively, were included in these subgroups.

Study-wide findings and limitations: Most participants were white British and females outnumbered males, and the authors suggested that clonal diversity may have been underestimated. Because no day 14 peak-response samples were available, repertoires were characterized only after the peak T cell response. Conclusions about previously exposed vaccinees are limited because only six or seven AZD1222 recipients were SARS-CoV-2 seropositive at baseline. The 56-69-year group was small, and its depth increase did not reach significance, likely because of low power. Reportedly, close to half of the unique spike-specific TCRs recognized epitopes lying outside the regions that are mutated in the B.1.351 and B.1.1.7 variants. A significant rise in spike-specific TCR breadth and depth was observed after two AZD1222 doses relative to day 0 and relative to MenACWY recipients. The whole spike protein was spanned by vaccine-associated CD4 TCRs, and dominant responses were seen in regions 160-218 and 743-854.

The sample's time point, from its label and the paper: about 28 days (+/-7) after the second vaccine dose. Because spike-specific TCR depth and breadth did not differ between the two schedules, AZD1222 recipients who got a second dose at roughly 4 weeks were pooled with those who got a second dose at roughly 12 weeks. Samples from vaccinated people were obtained from the UK trials COV001 and COV002, which included a single-blind randomized controlled phase 2/3 trial of AZD1222 (ChAdOx1 nCoV-19) in healthy adults. For TCRbeta chain sequencing, PBMC samples from trial participants were taken at day 0 and at day 28 after the second dose. The CDR3 regions of human TCRbeta chains were analyzed by immunosequencing. The published analysis was carried out like this. TCRs in the repertoires were compared against a reference library of SARS-CoV-2-specific TCRs that had been generated with the MIRA antigen-specificity platform. Breadth was defined as the fraction of unique TCRs that were SARS-CoV-2-associated, and depth was defined as the fraction of total T cells that were SARS-CoV-2-associated. Using the MIRA data, every spike-specific TCR was mapped to the spike region that the TCR reacted to and assigned to either a CD4 or a CD8 class. Log10-transformed breadth and depth values were compared by one-way ANOVA with Sidak's multiple comparisons tests. TCRdb carries this immuneACCESS record with in-frame sequences only. Its versions omit some clonotypes, under half of them owing to an unresolved V gene in the studies checked, with the rest unexplained. The DNA was the basis for D and trimming; V, J and clone size are from that table. This sample lists 100,000 to 150,000 clones; roughly 93% were detected once. About 1.1% of the sample comes from the top ten.

The chain is assembled from TRBV9 and TRBJ2-1; 10 central nucleotides agree with TRBD2. The TCR comes from an adult who received the AZD1222 COVID-19 vaccine. Sequences were derived from peripheral blood, sampled 28 days after the second AZD1222 dose. CDR3 reads: CASSVSLAGVNEQFF. The nucleotide sequence reads as follows: TGTGCCAGCAGCGTCTCGCTAGCGGGAGTCAATGAGCAGTTCTTC.